Sequencing of this T cell receptor beta chain was carried out in a study of blood T cell repertoires in COVID-19. Study information: The study drew acute and convalescent COVID-19 samples from the United States, Italy and Spain. The cDNA or gDNA used as material had been derived from T cells, B-cell-depleted T cells, or PBMCs.

This CDR3 region has 13 residues. J gave up 5 bases and V 7 bases, and 5 bases lay outside the gene matches. Germline V gene sequence: CDR1 SGDLS, CDR2 YYNGEE. The assay was immunoSEQ multiplex PCR, and TCRdb's table has in-frame clones only and misses some. The sample has 50,000 to 65,000 clones, 80% to 90% seen once. The chain joins TRBV9 to TRBJ1-4; 7 nucleotides align to TRBD1. Material: peripheral blood. This clonotype originated in a woman aged 55-69 years with acute or convalescent COVID-19. The DNA for the CDR3 is TGTGCCAGCGGAGGGACAGAGAATGAAAAACTGTTTTTT. This sequence encodes CASGGTENEKLFF. Looking up the rest from reference TRBV9 and TRBJ1-4 gives the full variable domain: DSGVTQTPKHLITATGQRVTLRCSPRSGDLSVYWYQQSLDQGLQFLIQYYNGEERAKGNILERFSAQQFPDLHSELNLSSLELGDSALYFCASGGTENEKLFFGSGTQLSVL.